This T cell receptor beta chain originates from a study of Tregs in tolerant kidney transplant recipients. Study results and limitations: For some patients, primers changed over time, blocking nucleotide-level comparison. Antigen-driven expansion was suggested because donor-specific Tregs expanded more than all Tregs in tolerant patients.

Here immunoSEQ multiplex PCR was the method, and the copy in TCRdb shows in-frame clones only, minus some. The sample yields about 50,000 clones, approximately 89% seen once. V shed 6 bases, J shed 0 bases, and the junction held 5 bases outside the gene matches. Germline assignment: CDR1 LNHDA and CDR2 SQIVND (reference sequence). The CDR3 covers 14 residues. Recipients received nonmyeloablative bone marrow transplants from related graft donors, with transient mixed chimerism. In regard to this clone: Its antigen is undetermined.

V and J are TRBV19 and TRBJ2-7, with 7 nucleotides matching TRBD2. This sample comprised CD8+ T cells from blood (PBMCs), obtained 12 months after the transplant. The source is a human patient who received a combined kidney and bone marrow transplant. These T cells may partly come from the graft donor. CDR3 in DNA: TGTGCCAGTAGGACTAGCTTAACCTCCTACGAGCAGTACTTC. This gives the protein CASRTSLTSYEQYF. Drawing the rest from reference TRBV19 and TRBJ2-7, the complete variable domain is DGGITQSPKYLFRKEGQNVTLSCEQNLNHDAMYWYRQDPGQGLRLIYYSQIVNDFQKGDIAEGYSVSREKKESFPLTVTSAQKNPTAFYLCASRTSLTSYEQYFGPGTRLTVT.